The rows below give T cell receptor beta chains drawn from one sample of a study of beta chain features in type 1 diabetes. Data came from immunoSEQ multiplex PCR; TCRdb stores just in-frame clones and leaves some out. The repertoire has hundreds of thousands of clones, over 25% of them found once; the top ten carry roughly 0.06%. Sequencing used naive CD4+ T cells from blood. The receptors shown here come from a man between 18 and 29 years old in good health. Each CDR3 is given with its conserved first and last residue. D genes are given only for firm matches. Only some rows state a clone size, as once, few, many or a class for expanded clones.

V	size	J	D	CDR3	DNA
TRBV18	NA	TRBJ2-1	NA	CASSQGPSEQFF	TGTGCCAGCTCACAGGGACCTTCTGAGCAGTTCTTC
TRBV9	NA	TRBJ2-2	TRBD2	CASSGGGGLTGELFF	TGTGCCAGCAGCGGCGGCGGGGGACTTACCGGGGAGCTGTTTTTT
TRBV29-1	few	TRBJ2-7	NA	CSVLRTSGEQYF	TGCAGCGTTCTTAGGACGTCTGGGGAGCAGTACTTC
TRBV4-3	NA	TRBJ2-1	NA	CASSQPDYNNEQFF	TGCGCCAGCAGCCAACCCGACTACAACAATGAGCAGTTCTTC
TRBV30	NA	TRBJ1-1	TRBD1	CAWSVTGATFF	TGTGCCTGGAGTGTAACAGGGGCAACTTTCTTT
TRBV4-2	few	TRBJ2-7	NA	CASSLRGATTYYEQYF	TGTGCCAGCAGCCTCAGAGGGGCCACCACCTACTACGAGCAGTACTTC
TRBV28	few	TRBJ2-5	NA	CGTGRETQYF	TGTGGAACAGGGCGGGAGACCCAGTACTTC
TRBV29-1	few	TRBJ1-1	NA	CSAGRDGTEAFF	TGCAGCGCGGGAAGAGACGGGACTGAAGCTTTCTTT
TRBV10-3	once	TRBJ2-5	NA	CAISESVWQETQYF	TGTGCCATCAGTGAGTCGGTTTGGCAAGAGACCCAGTACTTC
TRBV25-1	NA	TRBJ1-1	NA	CASSEFSGDNTEAFF	TGTGCCAGCAGTGAATTTTCAGGGGATAACACTGAAGCTTTCTTT
TRBV5-4	NA	TRBJ1-2	NA	CASSLRQVYGYTF	TGTGCCAGCAGTTTAAGACAAGTCTATGGCTACACCTTC
TRBV30	few	TRBJ2-4	TRBD1	CARSGTGGVDIQYF	TGTGCCCGCTCCGGGACAGGGGGCGTAGACATTCAGTACTTC
TRBV9	NA	TRBJ2-3	NA	CASSSGVTDTQYF	TGTGCCAGCAGCTCGGGGGTAACAGATACGCAGTATTTT
TRBV2	few	TRBJ2-1	NA	CASSQAVEQFF	TGTGCCAGCTCTCAAGCGGTTGAGCAGTTCTTC
TRBV5-1	NA	TRBJ1-1	NA	CASSLVSLEDTEAFF	TGCGCCAGCAGCTTGGTGTCTTTGGAGGACACTGAAGCTTTCTTT
TRBV6-5	NA	TRBJ2-1	TRBD2	CASRRSGRAWSEQFF	TGTGCCAGCAGACGGAGCGGGAGGGCCTGGAGTGAGCAGTTCTTC
TRBV28	few	TRBJ2-7	NA	CASSPRYEQYF	TGTGCCAGCAGTCCCCGGTACGAGCAGTACTTC
TRBV15	few	TRBJ2-7	TRBD1	CATSREEGRGPHEQYF	TGTGCCACCAGCAGAGAGGAGGGCAGGGGGCCCCACGAGCAGTACTTC
TRBV30	few	TRBJ2-5	NA	CAWSRDDQETQYF	TGTGCCTGGAGCCGGGACGACCAAGAGACCCAGTACTTC
TRBV7-9	NA	TRBJ2-5	NA	CASSFGLPTVGETQYF	TGTGCCAGCAGCTTCGGCCTCCCGACAGTAGGGGAGACCCAGTACTTC
TRBV29-1	few	TRBJ2-7	NA	CSARINYEQYF	TGCAGCGCCCGGATCAACTACGAGCAGTACTTC
TRBV30	NA	TRBJ1-1	NA	CAWSPIQNTEAFF	TGTGCCTGGAGTCCTATACAGAACACTGAAGCTTTCTTT
TRBV7-9	few	TRBJ1-1	NA	CASSQRLFNTEAFF	TGTGCCAGCAGCCAGAGGTTGTTCAACACTGAAGCTTTCTTT
TRBV10-3	NA	TRBJ2-5	NA	CAISLPGPLRETQYF	TGTGCCATCAGTTTACCGGGACCCTTAAGGGAGACCCAGTACTTC
TRBV20-1	NA	TRBJ1-2	NA	CSARRGNGYTF	TGCAGTGCTAGGCGTGGGAATGGCTACACCTTC
TRBV30	few	TRBJ2-7	NA	CAWRQAGQSYEQYF	TGTGCCTGGCGCCAAGCCGGACAGTCCTACGAGCAGTACTTC
TRBV25-1	few	TRBJ2-5	NA	CASSEVGTGRETQYF	TGTGCCAGCAGTGAAGTCGGTACAGGGAGGGAGACCCAGTACTTC
TRBV2	once	TRBJ1-1	NA	CASSEWGAEAFF	TGTGCCAGCAGTGAATGGGGAGCTGAAGCTTTCTTT
TRBV13	NA	TRBJ2-5	NA	CASSYRGQGSETQYF	TGTGCCAGCAGCTATAGAGGGCAGGGCTCAGAGACCCAGTACTTC
TRBV7-9	few	TRBJ2-5	NA	CASSLVADGMETQYF	TGTGCCAGCAGCTTAGTAGCGGATGGAATGGAGACCCAGTACTTC
TRBV15	NA	TRBJ1-4	NA	CATSRGPFNEKLFF	TGTGCCACCAGCAGGGGACCGTTTAATGAAAAACTGTTTTTT
TRBV10-3	NA	TRBJ1-2	NA	CAIGAGDSYGYTF	TGTGCCATCGGGGCAGGGGATAGCTATGGCTACACCTTC
TRBV6-5	few	TRBJ2-7	TRBD2	CASSKREFYEQYF	TGTGCCAGCAGTAAGCGGGAGTTTTACGAGCAGTACTTC
TRBV30	NA	TRBJ1-5	NA	CAWSGQIDQPQHF	TGTGCCTGGAGTGGACAGATAGATCAGCCCCAGCATTTT
TRBV23-1	NA	TRBJ2-1	TRBD1	CAGNFGTDNEQFF	TGCGCCGGAAACTTCGGGACAGACAATGAGCAGTTCTTC
TRBV27	NA	TRBJ2-4	NA	CASTSRGLAKNIQYF	TGTGCCAGCACCTCGCGAGGACTAGCCAAAAACATTCAGTACTTC
TRBV5-4	NA	TRBJ2-7	TRBD1	CASSSKDRGTYEQYF	TGTGCCAGCAGCTCCAAGGACAGGGGGACCTACGAGCAGTACTTC
TRBV28	NA	TRBJ2-5	TRBD2	CASSAGGARQETQYF	TGTGCCAGCAGTGCCGGGGGGGCCCGACAAGAGACCCAGTACTTC
TRBV30	NA	TRBJ2-5	NA	CAWSVGETQYF	TGTGCCTGGAGCGTTGGGGAGACCCAGTACTTC
TRBV4-1	few	TRBJ2-1	NA	CASSQGRLGYNEQFF	TGCGCCAGCAGCCAAGGGCGACTAGGTTACAATGAGCAGTTCTTC
TRBV28	few	TRBJ2-7	TRBD1	CASSFDRTGTYEQYF	TGTGCCAGCAGTTTCGATCGGACAGGAACCTACGAGCAGTACTTC
TRBV29-1	NA	TRBJ2-7	TRBD2	CSVAWVLAGDEQYF	TGCAGCGTCGCGTGGGTACTAGCGGGAGACGAGCAGTACTTC